The rows below give T cell receptor beta chains drawn from one sample of a study of T cell responses to AZD1222 COVID-19 vaccine. Sequenced by immunoSEQ multiplex PCR; TCRdb stores in-frame clones only, minus some. The table has about 120,000 clones, around 87% seen once; the top ten hold about 3%. Sequenced here: peripheral blood, sampled on day 0 of AZD1222 vaccination. The receptors come from an adult in good health. The CDR3 runs from the conserved cysteine through the conserved F or W. D genes are given only for firm matches. Some rows have no size entry. The others give once, few or many, or a class for an expanded clone.

clone size: -
CDR3 length: 17
V gene: TRBV19
J gene: TRBJ1-4
D gene: -
CDR3 DNA: TGTGCCAGTAGTCATAAGTGGGGGTCGACTGTTCGGGAAAAACTGTTTTTT
CDR3 protein: CASSHKWGSTVREKLFF

clone size: -
CDR3 length: 15
V gene: TRBV27
J gene: TRBJ1-1
D gene: -
CDR3 DNA: TGTGCCAGCAGCCGGGAACCTCCAGGGGTTACTGAAGCTTTCTTT
CDR3 protein: CASSREPPGVTEAFF

clone size: few
CDR3 length: 15
V gene: TRBV28
J gene: TRBJ1-1
D gene: -
CDR3 DNA: TGTGCCAGCAGTTTGACGGGACGGGTCAACACTGAAGCTTTCTTT
CDR3 protein: CASSLTGRVNTEAFF

clone size: -
CDR3 length: 16
V gene: TRBV30
J gene: TRBJ1-5
D gene: TRBD1
CDR3 DNA: TGTGCCTGGAGCCCTGTCGGACAGGGACGGAATCAGCCCCAGCATTTT
CDR3 protein: CAWSPVGQGRNQPQHF

clone size: few
CDR3 length: 12
V gene: TRBV5-1
J gene: TRBJ2-3
D gene: -
CDR3 DNA: TGCGCCAGCAGCTCCAACACAGATACGCAGTATTTT
CDR3 protein: CASSSNTDTQYF

clone size: -
CDR3 length: 13
V gene: TRBV30
J gene: TRBJ2-2
D gene: -
CDR3 DNA: TGTGCTCACCGGGGGAGGTACACCGGGGAGCTGTTTTTT
CDR3 protein: CAHRGRYTGELFF

clone size: -
CDR3 length: 15
V gene: TRBV3-1/TRBV3-2
J gene: TRBJ2-5
D gene: TRBD2
CDR3 DNA: TGTGCCAGCAGCCAAGGCGTAGCGGGAGACGAGACCCAGTACTTC
CDR3 protein: CASSQGVAGDETQYF

clone size: -
CDR3 length: 20
V gene: TRBV6-2/TRBV6-3
J gene: TRBJ2-5
D gene: TRBD2
CDR3 DNA: TGTGCCAGCAGTTACCACTTGAGGGAACTAGCGGGAGCTCGTGGAGAGACCCAGTACTTC
CDR3 protein: CASSYHLRELAGARGETQYF

clone size: -
CDR3 length: 13
V gene: TRBV7-2
J gene: TRBJ2-2
D gene: -
CDR3 DNA: TGTGCCAGCAGCTCCTTTCCAACCGGGGAGCTGTTTTTT
CDR3 protein: CASSSFPTGELFF

clone size: -
CDR3 length: 14
V gene: TRBV7-9
J gene: TRBJ2-4
D gene: TRBD1
CDR3 DNA: TGTGCCAGCAGCCACAGGGGAGCCAAAAACATTCAGTACTTC
CDR3 protein: CASSHRGAKNIQYF

clone size: few
CDR3 length: 17
V gene: TRBV7-9
J gene: TRBJ1-5
D gene: -
CDR3 DNA: TGTGCCAGCAGCTTAGGATCTACAGGGTATAGCAATCAGCCCCAGCATTTT
CDR3 protein: CASSLGSTGYSNQPQHF

clone size: -
CDR3 length: 15
V gene: TRBV2
J gene: TRBJ1-5
D gene: -
CDR3 DNA: TGTGCCAGCAGTTCACCCTCGGGGGGGAGTCAGCCCCAGCATTTT
CDR3 protein: CASSSPSGGSQPQHF

clone size: -
CDR3 length: 14
V gene: TRBV7-9
J gene: TRBJ2-3
D gene: TRBD2
CDR3 DNA: TGTGCCAGCAGGGGGGAGGTAGCGGGAGATACGCAGTATTTT
CDR3 protein: CASRGEVAGDTQYF

clone size: -
CDR3 length: 13
V gene: TRBV19
J gene: TRBJ1-2
D gene: TRBD1
CDR3 DNA: TGTGCCAGTATCGGACAGGGACAGTATGGCTACACCTTC
CDR3 protein: CASIGQGQYGYTF

clone size: -
CDR3 length: 15
V gene: TRBV28
J gene: TRBJ1-5
D gene: TRBD1
CDR3 DNA: TGTGCCAGCAATTTAGGGCAGGGGGGCAATCAGCCCCAGCATTTT
CDR3 protein: CASNLGQGGNQPQHF

clone size: -
CDR3 length: 16
V gene: TRBV27
J gene: TRBJ2-7
D gene: TRBD1
CDR3 DNA: TGTGCCAGCAGTTTATCGATTCCGGGACAGGGGCGCGAGCAGTACTTC
CDR3 protein: CASSLSIPGQGREQYF

clone size: -
CDR3 length: 16
V gene: TRBV11-2
J gene: TRBJ2-2
D gene: TRBD2
CDR3 DNA: TGTGCCAGCAGCTTAGGTCTAGCGGCTATCACCGGGGAGCTGTTTTTT
CDR3 protein: CASSLGLAAITGELFF

clone size: -
CDR3 length: 16
V gene: TRBV4-3
J gene: TRBJ2-7
D gene: -
CDR3 DNA: TGCGCCAGCAGCCAAGAAGGACCGCCAGCAGTCTACGAGCAGTACTTC
CDR3 protein: CASSQEGPPAVYEQYF

clone size: -
CDR3 length: 17
V gene: TRBV10-3
J gene: TRBJ1-1
D gene: -
CDR3 DNA: TGTGCCATCAGACGCGCCGAAGGGGGAGAAAGGAACACTGAAGCTTTCTTT
CDR3 protein: CAIRRAEGGERNTEAFF

clone size: -
CDR3 length: 14
V gene: TRBV3-1/TRBV3-2
J gene: TRBJ1-2
D gene: TRBD1
CDR3 DNA: TGTGCCAGCAGGCGGACAGGGGGAACCTATGGCTACACCTTC
CDR3 protein: CASRRTGGTYGYTF

clone size: -
CDR3 length: 11
V gene: TRBV6-2/TRBV6-3
J gene: TRBJ1-1
D gene: -
CDR3 DNA: TGTGCCAGCAGCAGGGGAGCAAAAGCTTTCTTT
CDR3 protein: CASSRGAKAFF

clone size: -
CDR3 length: 12
V gene: TRBV5-6
J gene: TRBJ2-7
D gene: -
CDR3 DNA: TGTGCCAGCAGCTTGGGGTCAGGCGAGCAGTACTTC
CDR3 protein: CASSLGSGEQYF

clone size: -
CDR3 length: 13
V gene: TRBV29-1
J gene: TRBJ2-1
D gene: TRBD1
CDR3 DNA: TGCAGCGTTGAGGGACAGGGGCCCAATGAGCAGTTCTTC
CDR3 protein: CSVEGQGPNEQFF

clone size: -
CDR3 length: 11
V gene: TRBV30
J gene: TRBJ1-1
D gene: -
CDR3 DNA: TGTGCCTGGGTACAGGGCGCTGAAGCTTTCTTT
CDR3 protein: CAWVQGAEAFF

clone size: -
CDR3 length: 13
V gene: TRBV6-5
J gene: TRBJ1-2
D gene: -
CDR3 DNA: TGTGCCAGCAGGACCACAGGGAGGACGGGCTACACCTTC
CDR3 protein: CASRTTGRTGYTF

clone size: -
CDR3 length: 13
V gene: TRBV14
J gene: TRBJ1-2
D gene: -
CDR3 DNA: TGTGCCAGCAGCCAAGGTGTCGCGGATGGCTACACCTTC
CDR3 protein: CASSQGVADGYTF

clone size: -
CDR3 length: 15
V gene: TRBV28
J gene: TRBJ1-6
D gene: TRBD1
CDR3 DNA: TGTGCCAGCCAGGGGGCTCGGTCCCTAAATTCACCCCTCCACTTT
CDR3 protein: CASQGARSLNSPLHF

clone size: -
CDR3 length: 17
V gene: TRBV5-1
J gene: TRBJ1-3
D gene: -
CDR3 DNA: TGCGCCAGCAGCTTGGATACAGGGAACCGGGGAGGAAACACCATATATTTT
CDR3 protein: CASSLDTGNRGGNTIYF

clone size: -
CDR3 length: 15
V gene: TRBV19
J gene: TRBJ1-2
D gene: -
CDR3 DNA: TGTGCCAGTAGTATCCTCGGCAGGGAGAACTATGGCTACACCTTC
CDR3 protein: CASSILGRENYGYTF

clone size: few
CDR3 length: 15
V gene: TRBV6-5
J gene: TRBJ1-2
D gene: TRBD1
CDR3 DNA: TGTGCCAGCAGTTACTCTGCCAGGGGGAACTATGGCTACACCTTC
CDR3 protein: CASSYSARGNYGYTF

clone size: -
CDR3 length: 15
V gene: TRBV20-1
J gene: TRBJ2-1
D gene: TRBD2
CDR3 DNA: TGCAGTGCTAGTCCTAGCGGGAGATCTGAGAATGAGCAGTTCTTC
CDR3 protein: CSASPSGRSENEQFF

clone size: -
CDR3 length: 11
V gene: TRBV7-2
J gene: TRBJ2-3
D gene: -
CDR3 DNA: TGTGCCAGCAGCTTCGCAGATACGCAGTATTTT
CDR3 protein: CASSFADTQYF

clone size: -
CDR3 length: 16
V gene: TRBV4-2
J gene: TRBJ2-7
D gene: TRBD2
CDR3 DNA: TGTGCCAGCAGCCAACGCAGGACTAGCGGAGCCTACGAGCAGTACTTC
CDR3 protein: CASSQRRTSGAYEQYF

clone size: -
CDR3 length: 16
V gene: TRBV9
J gene: TRBJ1-1
D gene: -
CDR3 DNA: TGTGCCAGCTCCCTCCGGGAAGGAGGGACCAACGGTGAAGCTTTCTTT
CDR3 protein: CASSLREGGTNGEAFF

clone size: -
CDR3 length: 15
V gene: TRBV28
J gene: TRBJ1-2
D gene: TRBD1
CDR3 DNA: TGTGCCAGCCAAGGGACAGGGACGGGGATCTATGGCTACACCTTC
CDR3 protein: CASQGTGTGIYGYTF

clone size: -
CDR3 length: 14
V gene: TRBV30
J gene: TRBJ2-1
D gene: -
CDR3 DNA: TGTGCCTGGAGCGTTATAGGGGAGTACAATGAGCAGTTCTTC
CDR3 protein: CAWSVIGEYNEQFF

clone size: -
CDR3 length: 17
V gene: TRBV7-2
J gene: TRBJ2-2
D gene: -
CDR3 DNA: TGTGCCAGCAGCCGTCATCCGGGACGCCGGAACACCGGGGAGCTGTTTTTT
CDR3 protein: CASSRHPGRRNTGELFF

clone size: -
CDR3 length: 15
V gene: TRBV28
J gene: TRBJ2-3
D gene: -
CDR3 DNA: TGTGCCAGCAGTGTCCAATCAGGGTACACAGATACGCAGTATTTT
CDR3 protein: CASSVQSGYTDTQYF

clone size: -
CDR3 length: 13
V gene: TRBV6-5
J gene: TRBJ1-3
D gene: -
CDR3 DNA: TGTGCCAGCAGTCAAAGACAGGGAAACACCATATATTTT
CDR3 protein: CASSQRQGNTIYF

clone size: -
CDR3 length: 13
V gene: TRBV7-9
J gene: TRBJ1-2
D gene: -
CDR3 DNA: TGTGCCAGCAGCTTAGGGGCGGGGTATGGCTACACCTTC
CDR3 protein: CASSLGAGYGYTF

clone size: -
CDR3 length: 16
V gene: TRBV28
J gene: TRBJ1-4
D gene: TRBD1
CDR3 DNA: TGTGCCAGCAGTTTAACAGGGGGCCTAGCTAATGAAAAACTGTTTTTT
CDR3 protein: CASSLTGGLANEKLFF

clone size: -
CDR3 length: 15
V gene: TRBV5-4
J gene: TRBJ1-6
D gene: -
CDR3 DNA: TGTGCCAGCAGCACCCCGGGAGACTATAATTCACCCCTCCACTTT
CDR3 protein: CASSTPGDYNSPLHF

clone size: -
CDR3 length: 16
V gene: TRBV19
J gene: TRBJ1-5
D gene: -
CDR3 DNA: TGTGCCAGTAGTATAGACCCGATTGCGGGCAATCAGCCCCAGCATTTT
CDR3 protein: CASSIDPIAGNQPQHF

clone size: -
CDR3 length: 16
V gene: TRBV9
J gene: TRBJ2-1
D gene: TRBD2
CDR3 DNA: TGTGCCAGCAGCGTAGGGACTAGCGGCTCCTACAATGAGCAGTTCTTC
CDR3 protein: CASSVGTSGSYNEQFF

clone size: -
CDR3 length: 14
V gene: TRBV28
J gene: TRBJ1-1
D gene: TRBD1
CDR3 DNA: TGTGCCAGCAGTCCATGGCAGGGGGCGACTGAAGCTTTCTTT
CDR3 protein: CASSPWQGATEAFF

clone size: few
CDR3 length: 14
V gene: TRBV5-1
J gene: TRBJ2-7
D gene: -
CDR3 DNA: TGCGCCAGCAGCCCCGGACCTACCTCCTACGAGCAGTACTTC
CDR3 protein: CASSPGPTSYEQYF

clone size: -
CDR3 length: 14
V gene: TRBV6-2/TRBV6-3
J gene: TRBJ1-5
D gene: -
CDR3 DNA: TGTGCCAGCAGCCCCCTCCTTAGCAATCAGCCCCAGCATTTT
CDR3 protein: CASSPLLSNQPQHF

clone size: once
CDR3 length: 15
V gene: TRBV13
J gene: TRBJ1-1
D gene: -
CDR3 DNA: TGTGCCAGCAGCTCGCCTTCCCAGAGTATTGCCGAAGCTTTCTTT
CDR3 protein: CASSSPSQSIAEAFF